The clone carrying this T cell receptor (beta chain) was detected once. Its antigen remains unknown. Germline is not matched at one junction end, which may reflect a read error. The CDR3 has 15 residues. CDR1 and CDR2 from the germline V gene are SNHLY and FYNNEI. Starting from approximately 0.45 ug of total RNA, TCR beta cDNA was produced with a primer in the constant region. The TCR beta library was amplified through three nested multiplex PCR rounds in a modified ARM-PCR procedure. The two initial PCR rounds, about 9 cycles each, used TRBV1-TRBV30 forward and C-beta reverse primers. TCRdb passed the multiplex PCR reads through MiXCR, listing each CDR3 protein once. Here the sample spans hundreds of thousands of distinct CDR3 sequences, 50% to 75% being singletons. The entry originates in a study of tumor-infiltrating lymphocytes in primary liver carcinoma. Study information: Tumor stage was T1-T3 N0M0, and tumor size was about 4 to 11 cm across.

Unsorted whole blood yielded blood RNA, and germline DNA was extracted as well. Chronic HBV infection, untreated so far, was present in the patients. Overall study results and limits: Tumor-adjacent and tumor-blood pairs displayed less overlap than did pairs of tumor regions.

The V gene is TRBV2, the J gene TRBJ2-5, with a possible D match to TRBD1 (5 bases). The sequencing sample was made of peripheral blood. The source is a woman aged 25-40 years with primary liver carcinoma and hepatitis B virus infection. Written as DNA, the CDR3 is TGTACCAGCAGTGAAGCTAGGGGCAGCCAAGAGACCCAGTACTTC. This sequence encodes CTSSEARGSQETQYF. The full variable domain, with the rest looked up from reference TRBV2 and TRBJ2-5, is EPEVTQTPSHQVTQMGQEVILRCVPISNHLYFYWYRQILGQKVEFLVSFYNNEISEKSEIFDDQFSVERPDGSNFTLKIRSTKLEDSAMYFCTSSEARGSQETQYFGPGTRLLVL.